This T cell receptor beta chain is from a study of identical twins. Regarding the study as a whole: Modelling underestimated the level of out-of-frame TCR alpha sharing observed in monozygotic twins. Cord blood beta clonotypes present at high abundance carried fewer insertions; no such pattern appeared in memory repertoires. An excess of low generation probability was shown by twin-shared out-of-frame alpha sequences.

Points on this clonotype: Antigen unknown.

TCRdb itself ran the 5' RACE reads through MiXCR, one entry per CDR3 protein. In the table there are around 490,000 distinct CDR3 sequences, 20% to 25% of which are singletons. CDR1 SGHVT and CDR2 SQSDAQ come from the germline V gene. The CDR3 spans 18 residues. The germline V and J ends were trimmed by 6 bases and 2 bases, with 26 bases remaining between them. These records were also assigned to another study, of yellow fever vaccine responses in identical twins.

The sequence was obtained from a woman aged 18-29 years in good health. The J gene is TRBJ2-7, the V gene TRBV7-4, with D possibly matching TRBD1 (6 bases). The sequencing input was CD4+ T cells sorted from blood. Here the CDR3 DNA reads TGTGCCAGCAGTTCCACTCACAAGGGACACCTAATACCCTACGAGCAGTACGTC. It is translated as CASSSTHKGHLIPYEQYV.